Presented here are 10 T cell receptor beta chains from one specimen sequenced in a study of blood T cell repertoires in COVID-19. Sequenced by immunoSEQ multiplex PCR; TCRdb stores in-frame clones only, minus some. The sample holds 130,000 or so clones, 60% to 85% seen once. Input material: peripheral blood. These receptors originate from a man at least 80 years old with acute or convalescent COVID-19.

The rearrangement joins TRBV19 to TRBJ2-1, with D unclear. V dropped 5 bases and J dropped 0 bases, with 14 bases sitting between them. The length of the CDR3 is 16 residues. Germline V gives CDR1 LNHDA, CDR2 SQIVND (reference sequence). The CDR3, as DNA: TGTGCCAGTAGTTCCGGGTTCTTGAACTCCTACAATGAGCAGTTCTTC. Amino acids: CASSSGFLNSYNEQFF. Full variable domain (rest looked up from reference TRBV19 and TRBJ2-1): DGGITQSPKYLFRKEGQNVTLSCEQNLNHDAMYWYRQDPGQGLRLIYYSQIVNDFQKGDIAEGYSVSREKKESFPLTVTSAQKNPTAFYLCASSSGFLNSYNEQFFGPGTRLTVL.

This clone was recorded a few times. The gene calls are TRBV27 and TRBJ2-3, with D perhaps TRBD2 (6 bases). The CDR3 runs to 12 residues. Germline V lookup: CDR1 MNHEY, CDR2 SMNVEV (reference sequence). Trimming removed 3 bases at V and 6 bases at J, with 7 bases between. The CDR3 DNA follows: TGTGCCAGCAGTTTCGGGGGTGATACGCAGTATTTT. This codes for CASSFGGDTQYF.

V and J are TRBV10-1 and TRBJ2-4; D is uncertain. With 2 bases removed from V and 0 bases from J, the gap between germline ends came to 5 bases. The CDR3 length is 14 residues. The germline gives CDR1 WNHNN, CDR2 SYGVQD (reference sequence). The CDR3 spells CASSENLAKNIQYF. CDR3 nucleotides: TGCGCCAGCAGTGAGAATCTAGCCAAAAACATTCAGTACTTC.

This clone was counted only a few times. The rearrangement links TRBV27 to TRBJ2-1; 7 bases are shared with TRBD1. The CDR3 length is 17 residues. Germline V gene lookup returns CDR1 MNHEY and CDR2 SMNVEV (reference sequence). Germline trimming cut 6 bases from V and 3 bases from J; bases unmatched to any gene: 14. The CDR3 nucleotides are TGTGCCAGCAGACCCCACCTCCGGGACAGAGGCTACAATGAGCAGTTCTTC. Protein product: CASRPHLRDRGYNEQFF.

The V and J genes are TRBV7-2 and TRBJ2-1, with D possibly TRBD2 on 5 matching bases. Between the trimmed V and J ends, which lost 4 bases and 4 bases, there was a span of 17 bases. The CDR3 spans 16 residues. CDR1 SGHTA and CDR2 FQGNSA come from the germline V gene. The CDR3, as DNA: TGTGCCAGCAGCTCGAGACGGTCGGGAAAGTACAATGAGCAGTTCTTC. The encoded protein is CASSSRRSGKYNEQFF.

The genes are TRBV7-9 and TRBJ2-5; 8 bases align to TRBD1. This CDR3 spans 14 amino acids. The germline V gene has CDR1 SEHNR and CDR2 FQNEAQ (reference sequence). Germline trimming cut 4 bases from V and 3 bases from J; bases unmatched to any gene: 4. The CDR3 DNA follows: TGTGCCAGCAGCTCTGAGGACAGGGAAGAGACCCAGTACTTC. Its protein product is CASSSEDREETQYF. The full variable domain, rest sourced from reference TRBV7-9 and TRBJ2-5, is DTGVSQNPRHKITKRGQNVTFRCDPISEHNRLYWYRQTLGQGPEFLTYFQNEAQLEKSRLLSDRFSAERPKGSFSTLEIQRTEQGDSAMYLCASSSEDREETQYFGPGTRLLVL.

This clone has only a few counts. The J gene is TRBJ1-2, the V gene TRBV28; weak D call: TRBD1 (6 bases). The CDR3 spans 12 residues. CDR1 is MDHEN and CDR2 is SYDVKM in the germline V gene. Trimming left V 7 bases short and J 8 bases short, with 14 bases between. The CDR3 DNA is TGTGCCAGCAAACAGGGTCTGCGCGGCTACACCTTC. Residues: CASKQGLRGYTF.

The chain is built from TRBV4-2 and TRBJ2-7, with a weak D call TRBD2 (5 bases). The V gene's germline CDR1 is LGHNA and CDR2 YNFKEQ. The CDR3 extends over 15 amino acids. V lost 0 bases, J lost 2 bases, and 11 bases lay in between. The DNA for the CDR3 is TGTGCCAGCAGCCAAGATCTACAGACTACCTACGAGCAGTACTTC. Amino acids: CASSQDLQTTYEQYF.

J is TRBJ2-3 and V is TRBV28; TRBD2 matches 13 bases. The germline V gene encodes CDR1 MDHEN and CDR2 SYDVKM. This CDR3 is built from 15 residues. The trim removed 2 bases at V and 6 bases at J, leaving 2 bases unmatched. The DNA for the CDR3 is TGTGCCAGCAGTTTAGGGGGACTAGCGGGGGATACGCAGTATTTT. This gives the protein CASSLGGLAGDTQYF.

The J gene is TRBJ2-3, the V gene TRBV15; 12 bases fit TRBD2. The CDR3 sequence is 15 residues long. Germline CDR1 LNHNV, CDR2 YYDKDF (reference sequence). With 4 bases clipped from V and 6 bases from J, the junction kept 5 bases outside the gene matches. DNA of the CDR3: TGTGCCACCAGCACCCTAGCGGGGGGGGTGGATACGCAGTATTTT. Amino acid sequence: CATSTLAGGVDTQYF.